These T cell receptor beta chains were read from a single sample in a study of T cell responses to AZD1222 COVID-19 vaccine. TCRdb's table, derived via immunoSEQ multiplex PCR, lists solely in-frame clones and lacks some. The table shows 140,000 to 150,000 clones, with around 90% occurring only once. The sample here was peripheral blood, taken on day 0 of AZD1222 vaccination. The receptors derive from an adult in good health. Each CDR3 is given with its conserved first and last residue. The D gene is left open where the match is weak. Not all rows give a size; the values are once, few, many and, for expanded clones, a class.

D gene,clone size,J gene,V gene,CDR3 protein,CDR3 DNA
TRBD1,NA,TRBJ2-2,TRBV14,CASSQIQGAGELFF,TGTGCCAGCAGCCAGATACAGGGGGCCGGGGAGCTGTTTTTT
NA,NA,TRBJ2-7,TRBV6-2/TRBV6-3,CASSYSTVDEQYF,TGTGCCAGCAGTTACTCGACAGTTGACGAGCAGTACTTC
NA,NA,TRBJ2-7,TRBV10-1,CASAPGGLGYEQYF,TGCGCCAGCGCCCCTGGGGGGCTAGGGTACGAGCAGTACTTC
NA,NA,TRBJ1-1,TRBV7-9,CASSNGGTEAFF,TGTGCCAGCAGTAACGGAGGCACTGAAGCTTTCTTT
NA,NA,TRBJ1-1,TRBV20-1,CSASEGQGVNTEAFF,TGCAGTGCTAGTGAGGGGCAGGGCGTGAACACTGAAGCTTTCTTT
NA,NA,TRBJ1-5,TRBV7-2,CASSLNGPVGNQPQHF,TGTGCCAGCAGCTTAAACGGGCCGGTTGGCAATCAGCCCCAGCATTTT
NA,NA,TRBJ1-2,TRBV7-2,CASSLTVQGGYGYTF,TGTGCCAGCAGCCTAACGGTACAGGGAGGCTATGGCTACACCTTC
NA,NA,TRBJ1-2,TRBV9,CASSALGGYTF,TGTGCCAGCAGCGCATTGGGTGGCTACACCTTC
NA,NA,TRBJ2-1,TRBV19,CASKRQVNNEQFF,TGTGCCAGTAAGAGACAGGTCAACAATGAGCAGTTCTTC
TRBD2,NA,TRBJ2-1,TRBV20-1,CSASPSPGTSGRTSYNEQFF,TGCAGTGCTAGTCCCTCCCCCGGGACTAGCGGGAGAACCTCCTACAATGAGCAGTTCTTC
NA,NA,TRBJ1-1,TRBV18,CASSTARAGSNTEAFF,TGTGCCAGCTCAACCGCCAGGGCAGGCTCGAACACTGAAGCTTTCTTT
NA,NA,TRBJ2-1,TRBV5-1,CASRGRGEDEQFF,TGCGCCAGCCGCGGTAGGGGGGAGGATGAGCAGTTCTTC
TRBD1,NA,TRBJ1-4,TRBV6-1,CASSARTGVTNEKLFF,TGTGCCAGCAGTGCCCGGACAGGGGTTACTAATGAAAAACTGTTTTTT
TRBD2,once,TRBJ2-1,TRBV7-2,CASSLASGHYNEQFF,TGTGCCAGCAGCTTAGCTAGCGGGCATTACAATGAGCAGTTCTTC
NA,NA,TRBJ2-5,TRBV28,CASSLPWETQYF,TGTGCCAGCAGTTTACCCTGGGAGACCCAGTACTTC
NA,NA,TRBJ1-5,TRBV24-1,CATSDSGHYNQPQHF,TGTGCCACCAGTGATTCGGGGCATTACAATCAGCCCCAGCATTTT
NA,few,TRBJ1-1,TRBV7-8,CASSLNPQTEAFF,TGTGCCAGCAGCTTAAACCCACAGACCGAAGCTTTCTTT
TRBD2,NA,TRBJ2-3,TRBV3-1/TRBV3-2,CASSQDLRTGTLAGGGTDTQYF,TGTGCCAGCAGCCAAGATTTGCGGACAGGAACCCTAGCGGGAGGAGGAACAGATACGCAGTATTTT
TRBD1,few,TRBJ2-7,TRBV5-1,CASSRGGGQGANEQYF,TGCGCCAGCAGCCGCGGAGGGGGACAGGGGGCCAACGAGCAGTACTTC
TRBD1,NA,TRBJ1-1,TRBV10-3,CAIRGTGNTEAFF,TGTGCCATCAGGGGGACAGGGAACACTGAAGCTTTCTTT
TRBD1,NA,TRBJ2-2,TRBV27,CASSQETGRGTGELFF,TGTGCCAGCAGTCAAGAGACAGGGAGAGGGACCGGGGAGCTGTTTTTT
NA,NA,TRBJ1-1,TRBV12-3/TRBV12-4,CASKLGETEAFF,TGTGCCAGCAAGCTCGGGGAGACTGAAGCTTTCTTT
NA,NA,TRBJ2-7,TRBV14,CASSQEGAEQYF,TGTGCCAGCAGCCAGGAAGGGGCCGAGCAGTACTTC
NA,NA,TRBJ1-1,TRBV7-8,CASSFRDGVTEAFF,TGTGCCAGCAGCTTCCGGGATGGAGTCACTGAAGCTTTCTTT
TRBD2,NA,TRBJ2-7,TRBV4-1,CASSQPTSGRAFEQYF,TGCGCCAGCAGCCAGCCCACTAGCGGGAGGGCTTTCGAGCAGTACTTC
NA,NA,TRBJ2-1,TRBV7-6,CASSRTSGVNNEQFF,TGTGCCAGCAGCCGGACTTCAGGCGTGAACAATGAGCAGTTCTTC
NA,NA,TRBJ2-7,TRBV6-5,CASSSDASSYEQYF,TGTGCCAGCAGTTCCGACGCCAGCTCCTACGAGCAGTACTTC
NA,NA,TRBJ2-2,TRBV5-1,CASSLGLPGELFF,TGCGCCAGCAGCTTGGGGCTACCCGGGGAGCTGTTTTTT
NA,NA,TRBJ1-1,TRBV19,CASSIQGFWTEAFF,TGTGCCAGTAGTATTCAGGGGTTTTGGACTGAAGCTTTCTTT
TRBD2,NA,TRBJ2-7,TRBV13,CASSLAPGGQYF,TGTGCCAGCAGCTTAGCGCCGGGGGGGCAGTACTTC
NA,NA,TRBJ2-4,TRBV6-2/TRBV6-3,CASSYGGTVSKNIQYF,TGTGCCAGCAGTTACGGGGGGACGGTCTCCAAAAACATTCAGTACTTC
TRBD1,NA,TRBJ2-7,TRBV10-1,CASSESGGYEQYF,TGCGCCAGCAGTGAATCAGGGGGCTACGAGCAGTACTTC
TRBD1,NA,TRBJ1-1,TRBV9,CASSARTGGNTEAFF,TGTGCCAGCAGCGCCCGGACAGGGGGTAATACTGAAGCTTTCTTT
NA,NA,TRBJ1-2,TRBV25-1,CASSTRGGNYGYTF,TGTGCCAGCAGTACCCGGGGAGGTAACTATGGCTACACCTTC
NA,NA,TRBJ1-4,TRBV7-2,CASSPRIRGEKLFF,TGTGCCAGCAGCCCCAGAATAAGGGGAGAAAAACTGTTTTTT
NA,NA,TRBJ2-1,TRBV5-8,CASNTLGGGSYNEQFF,TGTGCCAGCAACACGTTAGGGGGTGGCTCCTACAATGAGCAGTTCTTC
TRBD2,NA,TRBJ2-1,TRBV11-2,CASSGTSGLYNEQFF,TGTGCCAGCAGCGGGACTAGCGGCCTTTACAATGAGCAGTTCTTC
NA,NA,TRBJ2-7,TRBV18,CASSPGRPGRSEQYF,TGTGCCAGCTCACCAGGGCGTCCGGGAAGGAGCGAGCAGTACTTC
NA,NA,TRBJ2-2,TRBV10-2,CASRVAGELFF,TGCGCCAGCAGGGTAGCCGGGGAGCTGTTTTTT
TRBD1,NA,TRBJ1-3,TRBV18,CASSPDRAGNTIYF,TGTGCCAGCTCACCGGACAGGGCTGGAAACACCATATATTTT
TRBD2,NA,TRBJ2-7,TRBV2,CASSENWREGSGEQYF,TGTGCCAGCAGTGAAAACTGGCGGGAGGGCTCGGGCGAGCAGTACTTC
NA,NA,TRBJ1-2,TRBV3-1/TRBV3-2,CASSQDWTANYGYTF,TGTGCCAGCAGCCAAGATTGGACAGCTAACTATGGCTACACCTTC
NA,NA,TRBJ2-1,TRBV7-6,CASSLGTGGVGNEQFF,TGTGCCAGCAGCTTAGGGACGGGTGGAGTTGGAAATGAGCAGTTCTTC
TRBD1,NA,TRBJ2-2,TRBV5-8,CASSAGQGVTGELFF,TGTGCCAGCAGCGCGGGACAGGGGGTAACCGGGGAGCTGTTTTTT
NA,NA,TRBJ2-7,TRBV9,CASSGGVGEQYF,TGTGCCAGCAGCGGTGGTGTGGGGGAGCAGTACTTC
NA,NA,TRBJ2-7,TRBV5-6,CASSLEFYEQYF,TGTGCCAGCAGCTTGGAGTTCTACGAGCAGTACTTC
NA,NA,TRBJ1-6,TRBV11-2,CASSLGGNASPLHF,TGTGCCAGCAGCTTAGGGGGAAATGCTTCACCCCTCCACTTT
NA,NA,TRBJ2-3,TRBV7-6,CASSPFQRVTDTQYF,TGTGCCAGCAGCCCCTTCCAGCGGGTCACAGATACGCAGTATTTT
NA,NA,TRBJ1-2,TRBV6-2/TRBV6-3,CASSFGGGYTF,TGTGCCAGCAGTTTTGGGGGCGGCTACACCTTC